This is a list of T cell receptor beta chains from one sample in a study of blood T cell repertoires in COVID-19. Libraries were prepared by immunoSEQ multiplex PCR; TCRdb keeps only in-frame clonotypes and omits some of them. Counted here are 95,000 to 150,000 clones, 87% occurring once; the ten biggest clones make up just under 30%. The specimen sequenced was peripheral blood. These receptor sequences come from a woman aged 70-85 years with acute or convalescent COVID-19. The CDR3 runs from the conserved cysteine through the conserved F or W. The D gene is left open where the match is weak.

CDR3 length: 14; D gene: NA; V gene: TRBV27; J gene: TRBJ1-3; CDR3 protein: CASSMRSSGNTIYF
CDR3 length: 15; D gene: NA; V gene: TRBV3-1/TRBV3-2; J gene: TRBJ1-6; CDR3 protein: CASSQAGASNSPLHF
CDR3 length: 15; D gene: TRBD1; V gene: TRBV5-4; J gene: TRBJ1-2; CDR3 protein: CASRGDRGTNYGYTF
CDR3 length: 13; D gene: NA; V gene: TRBV7-9; J gene: TRBJ1-3; CDR3 protein: CASREGEGNTIYF
CDR3 length: 14; D gene: TRBD1; V gene: TRBV3-1/TRBV3-2; J gene: TRBJ1-2; CDR3 protein: CASSLNDRVGGYTF
CDR3 length: 13; D gene: NA; V gene: TRBV19; J gene: TRBJ2-5; CDR3 protein: CASSISNGETQYF
CDR3 length: 15; D gene: TRBD2; V gene: TRBV30; J gene: TRBJ2-5; CDR3 protein: CACRGVVGFQETQYF
CDR3 length: 15; D gene: TRBD1; V gene: TRBV6-5; J gene: TRBJ1-4; CDR3 protein: CASSFRGQGNEKLFF
CDR3 length: 15; D gene: TRBD1; V gene: TRBV7-7; J gene: TRBJ2-5; CDR3 protein: CASSFGTGGMETQYF
CDR3 length: 13; D gene: NA; V gene: TRBV27; J gene: TRBJ1-2; CDR3 protein: CASSSSRDYGYTF
CDR3 length: 14; D gene: NA; V gene: TRBV30; J gene: TRBJ1-6; CDR3 protein: CAWSGSSYNSPLHF
CDR3 length: 16; D gene: NA; V gene: TRBV10-2; J gene: TRBJ1-5; CDR3 protein: CASRLSGGRSNQPQHF
CDR3 length: 14; D gene: NA; V gene: TRBV6-5; J gene: TRBJ1-3; CDR3 protein: CASTARGSGNTIYF
CDR3 length: 13; D gene: NA; V gene: TRBV5-1; J gene: TRBJ2-7; CDR3 protein: CASSARGSYEQYF
CDR3 length: 15; D gene: TRBD1; V gene: TRBV5-5; J gene: TRBJ1-2; CDR3 protein: CASSFQNRGDYGYTF
CDR3 length: 16; D gene: NA; V gene: TRBV5-1; J gene: TRBJ1-4; CDR3 protein: CASSLGAQATNEKLFF
CDR3 length: 11; D gene: NA; V gene: TRBV20-1; J gene: TRBJ2-2; CDR3 protein: CSATGTGELFF
CDR3 length: 14; D gene: NA; V gene: TRBV5-1; J gene: TRBJ2-2; CDR3 protein: CASSLGGLTGELFF
CDR3 length: 15; D gene: NA; V gene: TRBV7-9; J gene: TRBJ1-3; CDR3 protein: CASRLVQGAGNTIYF
CDR3 length: 11; D gene: TRBD1; V gene: TRBV5-1; J gene: TRBJ1-2; CDR3 protein: CASSLEGAQTF
CDR3 length: 13; D gene: TRBD1; V gene: TRBV30; J gene: TRBJ1-2; CDR3 protein: CAWSGTGLYGYTF
CDR3 length: 15; D gene: TRBD1; V gene: TRBV5-4; J gene: TRBJ1-4; CDR3 protein: CASSFRTGQDEKLFF
CDR3 length: 15; D gene: TRBD1; V gene: TRBV29-1; J gene: TRBJ2-1; CDR3 protein: CSVEVRGLTYNEQFF
CDR3 length: 15; D gene: NA; V gene: TRBV24-1; J gene: TRBJ2-5; CDR3 protein: CATSEQTGFGETQYF
CDR3 length: 13; D gene: NA; V gene: TRBV30; J gene: TRBJ1-1; CDR3 protein: CAWSPGPHTEAFF
CDR3 length: 15; D gene: NA; V gene: TRBV11-2; J gene: TRBJ2-6; CDR3 protein: CASSLGRSGANVLTF
CDR3 length: 14; D gene: NA; V gene: TRBV19; J gene: TRBJ1-1; CDR3 protein: CASSIGQMNTEAFF
CDR3 length: 15; D gene: NA; V gene: TRBV19; J gene: TRBJ1-1; CDR3 protein: CARRAGGTGGTEAFF
CDR3 length: 14; D gene: NA; V gene: TRBV9; J gene: TRBJ1-4; CDR3 protein: CASSGGPPTEKLFF
CDR3 length: 16; D gene: TRBD2; V gene: TRBV27; J gene: TRBJ2-4; CDR3 protein: CASSLSGGMGENIQYF
CDR3 length: 14; D gene: TRBD1; V gene: TRBV27; J gene: TRBJ2-7; CDR3 protein: CASSWTGVAYEQYF
CDR3 length: 15; D gene: TRBD1; V gene: TRBV30; J gene: TRBJ1-3; CDR3 protein: CAWSVSGQGWNTIYF
CDR3 length: 14; D gene: TRBD1; V gene: TRBV5-1; J gene: TRBJ1-2; CDR3 protein: CASSLGQGLHGYTF
CDR3 length: 15; D gene: TRBD1; V gene: TRBV9; J gene: TRBJ1-1; CDR3 protein: CASSPGTGIRTEAFF
CDR3 length: 15; D gene: NA; V gene: TRBV6-5; J gene: TRBJ2-7; CDR3 protein: CASSRTAESSYEQYF
CDR3 length: 14; D gene: NA; V gene: TRBV6-5; J gene: TRBJ1-4; CDR3 protein: CASSSRSGDEKLFF
CDR3 length: 14; D gene: TRBD1; V gene: TRBV7-9; J gene: TRBJ1-1; CDR3 protein: CASSLQGENTEAFF
CDR3 length: 17; D gene: TRBD1; V gene: TRBV18; J gene: TRBJ2-1; CDR3 protein: CASSPPGTGQSYNEQFF
CDR3 length: 13; D gene: NA; V gene: TRBV4-1; J gene: TRBJ1-2; CDR3 protein: CASSLTGRAVYTF
CDR3 length: 16; D gene: TRBD1; V gene: TRBV5-1; J gene: TRBJ1-6; CDR3 protein: CASSQSTGTGYSPLHF
CDR3 length: 14; D gene: NA; V gene: TRBV3-1/TRBV3-2; J gene: TRBJ2-5; CDR3 protein: CASSQGGVQETQYF
CDR3 length: 13; D gene: NA; V gene: TRBV30; J gene: TRBJ1-2; CDR3 protein: CAWSVSNRDGYTF
CDR3 length: 17; D gene: TRBD2; V gene: TRBV6-6; J gene: TRBJ2-2; CDR3 protein: CASSRGSGGTNTGELFF
CDR3 length: 14; D gene: TRBD1; V gene: TRBV28; J gene: TRBJ1-2; CDR3 protein: CASSFPGTGFGYTF
CDR3 length: 16; D gene: TRBD1; V gene: TRBV5-1; J gene: TRBJ2-1; CDR3 protein: CASSLILMTGPDEQFF
CDR3 length: 14; D gene: TRBD1; V gene: TRBV30; J gene: TRBJ2-2; CDR3 protein: CAWRAGQGAGELFF
CDR3 length: 11; D gene: NA; V gene: TRBV20-1; J gene: TRBJ1-6; CDR3 protein: CSARPGTPLHF